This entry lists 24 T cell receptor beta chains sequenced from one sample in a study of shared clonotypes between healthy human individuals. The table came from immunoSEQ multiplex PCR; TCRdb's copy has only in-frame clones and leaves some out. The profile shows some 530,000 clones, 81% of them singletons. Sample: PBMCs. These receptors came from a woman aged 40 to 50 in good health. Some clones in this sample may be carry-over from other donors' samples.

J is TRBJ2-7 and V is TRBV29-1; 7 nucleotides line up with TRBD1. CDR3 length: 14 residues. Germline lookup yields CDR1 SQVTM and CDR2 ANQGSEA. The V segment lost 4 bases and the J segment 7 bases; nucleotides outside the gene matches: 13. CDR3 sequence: CSVGPGTVRGEQYF. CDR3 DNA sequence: TGCAGCGTTGGGCCCGGGACAGTCAGGGGAGAGCAGTACTTC.

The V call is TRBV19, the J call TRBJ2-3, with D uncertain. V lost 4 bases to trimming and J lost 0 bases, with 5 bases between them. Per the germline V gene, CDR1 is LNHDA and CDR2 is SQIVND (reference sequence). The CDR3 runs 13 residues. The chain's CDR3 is CASSKTSTDTQYF. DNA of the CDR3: TGTGCCAGTAGTAAGACAAGCACAGATACGCAGTATTTT.

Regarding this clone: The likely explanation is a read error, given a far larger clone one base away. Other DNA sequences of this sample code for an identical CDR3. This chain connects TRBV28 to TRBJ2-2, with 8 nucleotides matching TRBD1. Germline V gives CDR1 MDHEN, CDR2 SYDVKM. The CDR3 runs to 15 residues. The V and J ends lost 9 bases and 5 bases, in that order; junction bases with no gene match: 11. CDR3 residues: CASSTGQGLTGELFF. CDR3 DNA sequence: TGTGCCAGTAGTACCGGACAGGGTTTGACCGGGGAGCTGTTTTTT.

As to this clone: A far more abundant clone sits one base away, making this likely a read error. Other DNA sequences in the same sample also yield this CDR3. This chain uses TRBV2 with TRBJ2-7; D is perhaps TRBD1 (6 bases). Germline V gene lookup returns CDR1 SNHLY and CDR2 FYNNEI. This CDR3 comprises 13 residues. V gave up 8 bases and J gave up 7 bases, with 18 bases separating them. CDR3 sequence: CASLQGRLGEQYF. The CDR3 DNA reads TGTGCCAGCCTGCAGGGGCGATTGGGAGAGCAGTACTTC.

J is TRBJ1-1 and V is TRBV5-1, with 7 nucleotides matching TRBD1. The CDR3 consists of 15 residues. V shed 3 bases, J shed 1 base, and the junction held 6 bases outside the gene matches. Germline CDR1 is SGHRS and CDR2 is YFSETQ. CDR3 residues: CASSSGDRPNTEAFF. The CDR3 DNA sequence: TGCGCCAGCAGCTCAGGGGACAGACCGAACACTGAAGCTTTCTTT.

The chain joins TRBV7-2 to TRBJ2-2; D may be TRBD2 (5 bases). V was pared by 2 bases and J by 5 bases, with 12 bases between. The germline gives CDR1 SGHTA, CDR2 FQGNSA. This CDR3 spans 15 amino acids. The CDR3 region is CASSLLRTGTGELFF. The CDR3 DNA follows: TGTGCCAGCAGCTTACTACGGACGGGAACCGGGGAGCTGTTTTTT.

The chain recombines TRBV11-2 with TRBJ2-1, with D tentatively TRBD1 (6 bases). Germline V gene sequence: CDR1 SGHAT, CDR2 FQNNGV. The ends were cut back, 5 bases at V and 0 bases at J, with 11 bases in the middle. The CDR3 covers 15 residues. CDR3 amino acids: CASSPWDISYNEQFF. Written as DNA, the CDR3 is TGTGCCAGCAGCCCCTGGGACATCTCCTACAATGAGCAGTTCTTC.

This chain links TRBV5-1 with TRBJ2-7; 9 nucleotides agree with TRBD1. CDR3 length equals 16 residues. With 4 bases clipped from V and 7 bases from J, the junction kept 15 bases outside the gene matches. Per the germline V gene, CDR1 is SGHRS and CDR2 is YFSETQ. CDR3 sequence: CASSEGQGGLRGEQYF. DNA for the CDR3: TGCGCCAGCAGCGAGGGACAGGGAGGCCTCCGGGGGGAGCAGTACTTC.

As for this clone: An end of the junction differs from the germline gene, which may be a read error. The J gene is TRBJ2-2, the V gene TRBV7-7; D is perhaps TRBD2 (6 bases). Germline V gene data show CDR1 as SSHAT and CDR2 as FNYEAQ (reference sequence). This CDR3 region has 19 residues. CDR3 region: CASSLVPVSGGSGTGELFF. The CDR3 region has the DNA TGTGCTAGCAGCTTAGTTCCGGTTAGCGGCGGATCGGGCACCGGGGAGCTGTTTTTT.

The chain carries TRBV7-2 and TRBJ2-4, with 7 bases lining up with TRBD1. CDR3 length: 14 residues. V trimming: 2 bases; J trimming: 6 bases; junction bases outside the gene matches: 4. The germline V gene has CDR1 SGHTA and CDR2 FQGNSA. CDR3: CASSLHTGVNIQYF. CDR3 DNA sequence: TGTGCCAGCAGCTTACATACAGGGGTAAACATTCAGTACTTC.

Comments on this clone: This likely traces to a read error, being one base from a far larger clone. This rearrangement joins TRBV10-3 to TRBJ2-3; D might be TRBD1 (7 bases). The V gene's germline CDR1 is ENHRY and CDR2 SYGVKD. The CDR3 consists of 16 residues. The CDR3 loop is CAVSESGDSGLDTQYF. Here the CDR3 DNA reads TGTGCCGTCAGTGAGTCCGGGGACAGCGGGTTGGATACGCAGTATTTT.

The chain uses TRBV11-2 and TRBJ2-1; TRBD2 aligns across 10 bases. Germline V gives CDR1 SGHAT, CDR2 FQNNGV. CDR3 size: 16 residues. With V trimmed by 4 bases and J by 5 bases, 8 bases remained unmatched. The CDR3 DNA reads TGTGCCAGCAGCTCCCTCCGAGGACTAGCGGACAATGAGCAGTTCTTC. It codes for CASSSLRGLADNEQFF.

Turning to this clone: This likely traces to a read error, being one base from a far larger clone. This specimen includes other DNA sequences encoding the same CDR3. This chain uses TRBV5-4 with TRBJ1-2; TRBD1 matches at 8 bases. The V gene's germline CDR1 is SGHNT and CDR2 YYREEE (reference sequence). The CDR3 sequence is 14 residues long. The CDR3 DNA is TGTGCTAGCAGCTTGGACAGGGAGGTCTATGGCTACACCTTC. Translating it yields CASSLDREVYGYTF.

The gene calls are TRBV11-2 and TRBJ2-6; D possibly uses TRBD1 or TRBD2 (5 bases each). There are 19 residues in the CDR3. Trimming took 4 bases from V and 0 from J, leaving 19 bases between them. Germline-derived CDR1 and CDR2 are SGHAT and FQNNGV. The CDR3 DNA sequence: TGTGCCAGCAGCTCCACAGGTGGGGGATTCAGCTCTGGGGCCAACGTCCTGACTTTC. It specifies CASSSTGGGFSSGANVLTF.

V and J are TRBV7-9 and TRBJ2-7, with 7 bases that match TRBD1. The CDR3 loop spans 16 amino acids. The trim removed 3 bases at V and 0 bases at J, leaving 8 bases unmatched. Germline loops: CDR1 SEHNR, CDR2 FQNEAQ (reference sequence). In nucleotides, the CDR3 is TGTGCCAGCAGCTTCCGCTGGACAGGAACCTCCTACGAGCAGTACTTC. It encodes CASSFRWTGTSYEQYF.

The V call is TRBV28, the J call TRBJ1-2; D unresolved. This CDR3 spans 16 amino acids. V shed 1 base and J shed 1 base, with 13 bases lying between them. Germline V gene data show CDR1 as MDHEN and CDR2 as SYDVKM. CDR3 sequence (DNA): TGTGCCAGCAGTTTATACCGCCAGACTTTTAACTATGGCTACACCTTC. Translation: CASSLYRQTFNYGYTF.

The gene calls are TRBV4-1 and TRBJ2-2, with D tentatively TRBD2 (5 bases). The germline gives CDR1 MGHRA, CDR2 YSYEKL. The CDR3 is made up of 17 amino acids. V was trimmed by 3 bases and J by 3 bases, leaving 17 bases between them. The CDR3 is CASSHGPGVRDTGELFF. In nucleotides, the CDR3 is TGCGCCAGCAGCCATGGGCCCGGGGTCCGGGACACCGGGGAGCTGTTTTTT.

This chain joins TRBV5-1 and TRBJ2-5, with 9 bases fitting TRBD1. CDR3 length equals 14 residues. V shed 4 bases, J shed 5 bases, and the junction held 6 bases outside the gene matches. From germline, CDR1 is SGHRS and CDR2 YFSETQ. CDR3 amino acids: CASSPGQGGETQYF. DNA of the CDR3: TGCGCCAGCAGCCCGGGACAGGGCGGGGAGACCCAGTACTTC.

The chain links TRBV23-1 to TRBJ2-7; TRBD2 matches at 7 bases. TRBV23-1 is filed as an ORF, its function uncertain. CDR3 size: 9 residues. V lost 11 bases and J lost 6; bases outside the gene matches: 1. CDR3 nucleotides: TGCGCCCGCGGGGGCGAGCAGTACTTC. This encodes CARGGEQYF.

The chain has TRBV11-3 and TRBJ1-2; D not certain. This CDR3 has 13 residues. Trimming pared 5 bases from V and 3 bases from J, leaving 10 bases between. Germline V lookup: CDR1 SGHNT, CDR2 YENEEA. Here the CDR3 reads CASSATMDYGYTF. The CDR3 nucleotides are TGTGCCAGCAGCGCAACGATGGACTATGGCTACACCTTC.

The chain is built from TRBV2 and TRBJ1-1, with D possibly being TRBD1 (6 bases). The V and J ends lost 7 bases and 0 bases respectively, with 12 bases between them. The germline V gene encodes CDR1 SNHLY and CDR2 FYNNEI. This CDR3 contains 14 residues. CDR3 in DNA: TGTGCCAGCACCAGGGGCGAGATGAACACTGAAGCTTTCTTT. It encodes CASTRGEMNTEAFF.

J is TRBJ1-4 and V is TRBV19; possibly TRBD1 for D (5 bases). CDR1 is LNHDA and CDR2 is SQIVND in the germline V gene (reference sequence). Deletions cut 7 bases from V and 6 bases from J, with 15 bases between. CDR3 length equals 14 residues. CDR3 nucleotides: TGTGCCAGTATGATCCGGGGCTCGGATGAAAAACTGTTTTTT. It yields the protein CASMIRGSDEKLFF.

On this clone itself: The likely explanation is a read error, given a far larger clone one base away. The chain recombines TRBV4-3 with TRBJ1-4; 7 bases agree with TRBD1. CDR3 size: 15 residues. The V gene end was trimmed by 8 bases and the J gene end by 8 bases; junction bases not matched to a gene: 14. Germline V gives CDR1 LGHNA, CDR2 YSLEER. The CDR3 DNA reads TGCGCCAGCGGCCGAGAGACAGGGAAGGAAGAAAAACTGTTTTTT. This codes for CASGRETGKEEKLFF.

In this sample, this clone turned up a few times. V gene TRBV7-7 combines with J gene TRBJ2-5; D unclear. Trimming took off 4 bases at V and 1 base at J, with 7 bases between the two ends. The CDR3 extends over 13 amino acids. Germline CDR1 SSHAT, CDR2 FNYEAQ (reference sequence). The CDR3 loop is CASSSLSQETQYF. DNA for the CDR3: TGTGCCAGCAGCTCCCTGTCCCAAGAGACCCAGTACTTC.